The 22 T cell receptor beta chains listed next were all sequenced from one sample in a study of T-cell reconstitution after alpha-beta-depleted transplantation in children. During its preparation, the TCRbeta library received unique molecular identifiers. TCRdb passed the PCR reads through MiXCR, listing each CDR3 protein once. The table lists approximately 170,000 distinct CDR3 sequences, over 8.5% of them singletons. This sample comprised PBMCs, obtained before TCRalphabeta/CD19-depleted stem cell transplant. The source of these receptors is a boy aged 2 to 9 with acute myeloid leukemia, due to receive a stem cell transplant.

This clonotype has a count of ten or more. The chain employs TRBV9 and TRBJ1-1; D gene ambiguous. Germline-derived CDR1 and CDR2 are SGDLS and YYNGEE. V was trimmed by 4 bases and J by 4 bases, leaving 5 bases between them. The CDR3 contains 11 residues. DNA for the CDR3: TGTGCCAGCAGCCCTGTCACTGAAGCTTTCTTT. Amino acids: CASSPVTEAFF.

This clonotype has at least ten counts. The chain links TRBV11-2 to TRBJ2-7, with TRBD2 as a possible D gene (7 bases). The V gene lost 5 bases and the J gene lost 5 bases, with 16 bases spanning the gap. CDR3 size: 14 residues. Per the germline V gene, CDR1 is SGHAT and CDR2 is FQNNGV. CDR3 in amino acids: CASSPLGGVHEQYF. CDR3 nucleotide sequence: TGTGCCAGCAGCCCGCTAGGGGGGGTCCACGAGCAGTACTTC.

In the case of this clonotype: No conserved phenylalanine or tryptophan is present at the end of the CDR3, so a read error is the likely explanation. The chain links TRBV20-1 to TRBJ1-4, with D unclear. Trimming took off 5 bases at V and 5 bases at J, with 6 bases between the two ends. The CDR3 is 11 amino acids. Germline loops: CDR1 DFQATT, CDR2 SNEGSKA (reference sequence). The CDR3 bases are TGCAGTGCTCACATAAATGAAAAACTGTTTCTT. It specifies CSAHINEKLFL.

This clonotype occurred many times. Germline is not matched at one junction end, which may reflect a read error. V gene TRBV12-3 or TRBV12-4 combines with J gene TRBJ1-1; no clear D. There are 12 residues in the CDR3. CDR3: CASSMGLVEQIF. CDR3 DNA sequence: TGTGCCAGCAGTATGGGCCTTGTGGAGCAAATTTTT.

This clonotype was counted at least ten times. The chain has TRBV5-1 and TRBJ1-1; 8 bases line up with TRBD1. The germline V gene encodes CDR1 SGHRS and CDR2 YFSETQ. The length of the CDR3 is 15 residues. Germline trimming cut 0 bases from V and 1 base from J; bases unmatched to any gene: 2. The CDR3 reads CASSLAGQGNTEAFF. CDR3 sequence (DNA): TGCGCCAGCAGCTTGGCTGGACAGGGGAACACTGAAGCTTTCTTT.

The table lists this clonotype with many counts. The chain uses TRBV7-9 and TRBJ2-1, with D maybe TRBD2 (5 bases). Trimming left V 3 bases short and J 6 bases short, with 15 bases between. The CDR3 consists of 15 residues. Germline-derived CDR1 and CDR2 are SEHNR and FQNEAQ (reference sequence). The CDR3 region has the DNA TGTGCCAGCAGCTTGCGTTGGTGGGAGACCAATGAGCAGTTCTTC. It specifies CASSLRWWETNEQFF.

There are many counts of this clonotype. This chain uses TRBV20-1 with TRBJ2-7; 8 bases fit TRBD1. The trim removed 5 bases at V and 5 bases at J, leaving 8 bases unmatched. The CDR3 is 13 amino acids. CDR1 and CDR2 (germline): DFQATT, SNEGSKA (reference sequence). The CDR3: CSAPPAGGHEQYF. For the CDR3, the DNA is TGCAGTGCTCCCCCGGCAGGGGGCCACGAGCAGTACTTC.

This clonotype came up many times. CDR3 nucleotide sequence: TGCGCCAGCAGCGCCCAACCGGAAGAGACCCAGTACTTC. Translation: CASSAQPEETQYF. The chain employs TRBV5-1 and TRBJ2-5; D remains ambiguous. Germline loops: CDR1 SGHRS, CDR2 YFSETQ. V was shortened by 4 bases and J by 3 bases, with 10 bases between the two germline ends. This CDR3 is built from 13 residues.

This clonotype came up many times. V is TRBV7-9 and J is TRBJ1-2; D not resolved. The CDR3 runs 12 residues. Germline V CDR1 and CDR2: SEHNR, FQNEAQ (reference sequence). The V gene lost 4 bases and the J gene lost 8 bases, with 11 bases spanning the gap. CDR3: CASSSRPSGYTF. The CDR3 DNA reads TGTGCCAGCAGCTCGCGACCCAGCGGCTACACCTTC.

This clonotype occurred many times. The chain joins TRBV27 to TRBJ2-3, with D uncertain. Germline V gives CDR1 MNHEY, CDR2 SMNVEV (reference sequence). The V gene lost 4 bases and the J gene lost 1 base, with 9 bases spanning the gap. The CDR3 is made up of 14 amino acids. CDR3 residues: CASSSSLGTDTQYF. The CDR3 bases are TGTGCCAGCAGTTCCTCTCTAGGCACAGATACGCAGTATTTT.

This chain uses TRBV18 with TRBJ2-3; TRBD1 matches at 10 bases. CDR3 length equals 15 residues. The junction had 3 bases not matched to a gene; V was cut back by 1 base and J by 5 bases. Germline V gene sequence: CDR1 KGHSH, CDR2 LQKENI. The CDR3 nucleotides read TGTGCCAGCTCACCACTATGGGACAGGGGAGATACGCAGTATTTT. As protein: CASSPLWDRGDTQYF.

Ten or more counts support this clonotype. The chain combines TRBV12-3 or TRBV12-4 with TRBJ1-5; 7 nucleotides agree with TRBD1. V gave up 6 bases and J gave up 5 bases; unmatched junction bases: 7. The CDR3 covers 14 residues. The CDR3 region is CASRMTGFHQPQHF. In nucleotides, the CDR3 is TGTGCCAGCAGGATGACAGGGTTCCATCAGCCCCAGCATTTT.

In this sample, this clonotype turned up many times. The rearrangement links TRBV20-1 to TRBJ1-4; D not resolved. Germline V CDR1 and CDR2: DFQATT, SNEGSKA (reference sequence). The V gene lost 3 bases and the J gene lost 6 bases, with 5 bases spanning the gap. The CDR3 consists of 11 residues. Here the CDR3 DNA reads TGCAGTGCTAGTTCTGATGAAAAACTGTTTTTT. It is translated as CSASSDEKLFF.

V usage is TRBV10-3 and J usage is TRBJ1-2, with 10 bases that match TRBD1. CDR1 ENHRY and CDR2 SYGVKD come from the germline V gene. The CDR3 totals 17 residues. Trimming cost V 0 bases and J 5 bases; bases outside gene matches: 9. The DNA for the CDR3 is TGTGCCATCAGTGAGTCGATAGACTCGGGACAGGGGTATGGCTACACCTTC. The encoded protein is CAISESIDSGQGYGYTF.

This clonotype has more than one count but fewer than ten. The CDR3 bases are TGCAGTGCTAGAAACATTGGGTCACTATACGGCTACACCTTC. Translated: CSARNIGSLYGYTF. The gene calls are TRBV20-1 and TRBJ1-2; D not certain. Germline CDR1 is DFQATT and CDR2 is SNEGSKA (reference sequence). The CDR3 length is 14 residues. V lost 2 bases, J lost 8 bases, and 18 bases lay in between.

This clonotype has at least ten counts. The J gene is TRBJ2-1, the V gene TRBV28, with D unclear. This CDR3 comprises 14 residues. Trimming cost V 7 bases and J 0 bases, with 10 bases left between them. Germline V gene data show CDR1 as MDHEN and CDR2 as SYDVKM. The CDR3 DNA reads as TGTGCCAGCAACTGGGGAACCTCCTACAATGAGCAGTTCTTC. Protein product: CASNWGTSYNEQFF.

This clonotype has at least ten counts. V usage is TRBV6-5 and J usage is TRBJ2-3; either TRBD1 or TRBD2 may supply D (6 bases each). Trimming pared 0 bases from V and 0 bases from J, leaving 16 bases between. This CDR3 is built from 18 residues. Germline V CDR1 and CDR2: MNHEY, SVGAGI. The CDR3 DNA follows: TGTGCCAGCAGTTACTCGATCCCGGGGGCGCCTAGCACAGATACGCAGTATTTT. Residues: CASSYSIPGAPSTDTQYF.

In its sample, this clonotype was seen many times. This rearrangement joins TRBV20-1 to TRBJ2-5; the D gene is possibly TRBD2 (6 bases). CDR1 and CDR2 from the germline V gene are DFQATT and SNEGSKA (reference sequence). Trimming stripped 4 bases from V and 5 bases from J, with 17 bases between. The CDR3 sequence is 14 residues long. Here the CDR3 reads CSAKGSSETETQYF. Written as DNA, the CDR3 is TGCAGTGCTAAGGGGTCTAGCGAGACGGAGACCCAGTACTTC.

This clonotype occurred many times. One junction end disagrees with the germline gene, perhaps due to a read error. The chain uses TRBV7-7 and TRBJ1-6; maybe TRBD1 (5 bases). Germline V gene data show CDR1 as SSHAT and CDR2 as FNYEAQ (reference sequence). The CDR3 is 19 amino acids. CDR3 sequence reads: CASSTLRELPTYDNSPLHF. CDR3 DNA sequence: TGTGCTAGCAGCACCCTCAGGGAGCTGCCTACCTACGACAATTCACCCCTCCACTTT.

This clonotype showed up many times. V gene TRBV4-2 combines with J gene TRBJ1-5; D is unclear. Germline V gene sequence: CDR1 LGHNA, CDR2 YNFKEQ. The CDR3 contains 13 residues. V was cut by 4 bases and J by 2 bases, with 6 bases left in between. CDR3 sequence (DNA): TGTGCCAGCAGCCCATCCCGCAATCAGCCCCAGCATTTT. It specifies CASSPSRNQPQHF.

A few counts support this clonotype. The V gene is TRBV7-3, the J gene TRBJ1-1, with 8 bases matching TRBD1. The CDR3 loop spans 13 amino acids. Germline loops: CDR1 SGHTA, CDR2 FQGTGA. The trim removed 5 bases at V and 5 bases at J, leaving 4 bases unmatched. The CDR3 here is CASSGRGRTEAFF. Written as DNA, the CDR3 is TGTGCCAGCAGCGGCAGGGGGCGGACTGAAGCTTTCTTT.

This clonotype was seen ten or more times. The chain is built from TRBV20-1 and TRBJ2-7; TRBD1 is a possible D gene (6 bases). Trimming stripped 5 bases from V and 5 bases from J, with 13 bases between. The CDR3 extends over 12 amino acids. CDR1 and CDR2 (germline): DFQATT, SNEGSKA (reference sequence). This CDR3 is CSAPAEGDEQYF. The CDR3 DNA sequence: TGCAGTGCTCCCGCCGAGGGGGACGAGCAGTACTTC.